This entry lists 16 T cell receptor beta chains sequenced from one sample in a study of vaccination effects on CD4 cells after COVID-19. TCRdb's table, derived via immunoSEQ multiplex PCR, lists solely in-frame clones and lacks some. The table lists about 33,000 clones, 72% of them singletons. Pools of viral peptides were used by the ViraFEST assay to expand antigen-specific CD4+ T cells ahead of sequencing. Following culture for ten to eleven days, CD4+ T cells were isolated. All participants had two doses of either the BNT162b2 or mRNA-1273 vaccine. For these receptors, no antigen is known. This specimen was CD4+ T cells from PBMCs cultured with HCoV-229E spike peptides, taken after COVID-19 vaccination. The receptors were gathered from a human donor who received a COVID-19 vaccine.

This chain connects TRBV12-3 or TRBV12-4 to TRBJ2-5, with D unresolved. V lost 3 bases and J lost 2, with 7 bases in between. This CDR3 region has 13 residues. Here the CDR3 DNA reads TGTGCCAGCAGTTTCCGGCGGCAAGAGACCCAGTACTTC. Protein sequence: CASSFRRQETQYF.

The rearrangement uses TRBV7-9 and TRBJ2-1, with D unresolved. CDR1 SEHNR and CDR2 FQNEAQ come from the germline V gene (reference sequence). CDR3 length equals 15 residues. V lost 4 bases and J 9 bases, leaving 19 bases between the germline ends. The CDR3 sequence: CASSYGPEEMGEQFF. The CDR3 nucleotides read TGTGCCAGCAGCTATGGACCAGAAGAGATGGGTGAGCAGTTCTTC.

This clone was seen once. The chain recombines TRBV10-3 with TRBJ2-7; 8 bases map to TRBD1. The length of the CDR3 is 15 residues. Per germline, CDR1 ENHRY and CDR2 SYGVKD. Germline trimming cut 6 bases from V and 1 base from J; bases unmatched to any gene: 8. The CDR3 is CAIRGTGGDSYEQYF. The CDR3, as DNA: TGTGCCATCAGGGGGACAGGCGGGGATTCCTACGAGCAGTACTTC.

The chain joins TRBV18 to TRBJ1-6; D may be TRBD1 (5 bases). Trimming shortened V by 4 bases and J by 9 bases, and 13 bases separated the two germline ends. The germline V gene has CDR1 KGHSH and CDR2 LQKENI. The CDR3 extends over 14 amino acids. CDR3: CASSRGTDGSPLHF. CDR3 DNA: TGTGCCAGCTCACGAGGGACCGATGGTTCACCCCTCCACTTT.

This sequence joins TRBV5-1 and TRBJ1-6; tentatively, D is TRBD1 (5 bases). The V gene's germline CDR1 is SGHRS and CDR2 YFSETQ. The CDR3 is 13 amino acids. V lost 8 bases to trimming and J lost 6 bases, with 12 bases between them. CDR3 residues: CASRGQGNSPLHF. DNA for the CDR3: TGCGCCAGTAGGGGTCAGGGTAATTCACCCCTCCACTTT. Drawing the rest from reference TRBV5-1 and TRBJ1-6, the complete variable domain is KAGVTQTPRYLIKTRGQQVTLSCSPISGHRSVSWYQQTPGQGLQFLFEYFSETQRNKGNFPGRFSGRQFSNSRSEMNVSTLELGDSALYLCASRGQGNSPLHFGNGTRLTVT.

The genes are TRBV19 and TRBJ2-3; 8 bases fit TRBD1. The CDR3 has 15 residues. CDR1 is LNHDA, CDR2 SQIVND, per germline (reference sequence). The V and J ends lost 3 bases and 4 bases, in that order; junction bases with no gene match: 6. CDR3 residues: CASSIFGQGADTQYF. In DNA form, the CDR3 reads TGTGCCAGTAGTATTTTCGGACAGGGAGCAGATACGCAGTATTTT.

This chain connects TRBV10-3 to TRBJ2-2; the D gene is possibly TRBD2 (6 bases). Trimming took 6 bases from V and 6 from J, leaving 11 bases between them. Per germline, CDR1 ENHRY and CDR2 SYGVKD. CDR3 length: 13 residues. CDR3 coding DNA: TGTGCCATCAGAGACGGGAGCCCCGGGGAGCTGTTTTTT. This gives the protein CAIRDGSPGELFF.

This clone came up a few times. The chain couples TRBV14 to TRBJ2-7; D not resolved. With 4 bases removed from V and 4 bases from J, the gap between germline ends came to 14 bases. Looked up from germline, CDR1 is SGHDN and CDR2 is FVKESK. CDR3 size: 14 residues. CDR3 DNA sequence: TGTGCCAGCAGCCCAATTCTACAGTCTTACGAGCAGTACTTC. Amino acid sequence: CASSPILQSYEQYF.

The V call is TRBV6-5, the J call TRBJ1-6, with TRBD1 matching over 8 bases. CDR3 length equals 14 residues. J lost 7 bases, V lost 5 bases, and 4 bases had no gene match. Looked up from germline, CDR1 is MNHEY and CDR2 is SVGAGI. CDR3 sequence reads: CASSRTGNNSPLHF. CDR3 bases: TGTGCCAGCAGTCGGACAGGGAACAATTCACCCCTCCACTTT.

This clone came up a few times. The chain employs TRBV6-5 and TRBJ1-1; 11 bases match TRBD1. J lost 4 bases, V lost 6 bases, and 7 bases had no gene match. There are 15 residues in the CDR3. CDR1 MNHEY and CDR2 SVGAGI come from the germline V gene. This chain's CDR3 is CASRRGQGASTEAFF. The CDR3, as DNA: TGTGCCAGCAGGCGAGGACAGGGGGCCAGCACTGAAGCTTTCTTT.

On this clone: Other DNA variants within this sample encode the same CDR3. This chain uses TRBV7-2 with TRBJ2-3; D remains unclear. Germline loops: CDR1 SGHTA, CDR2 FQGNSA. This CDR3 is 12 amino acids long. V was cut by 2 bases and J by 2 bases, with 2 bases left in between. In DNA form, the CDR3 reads TGTGCCAGCAGCTTATTCACAGATACGCAGTATTTT. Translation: CASSLFTDTQYF. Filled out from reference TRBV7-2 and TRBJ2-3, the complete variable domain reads GAGVSQSPSNKVTEKGKDVELRCDPISGHTALYWYRQSLGQGLEFLIYFQGNSAPDKSGLPSDRFSAERTGGSVSTLTIQRTQQEDSAVYLCASSLFTDTQYFGPGTRLTVL.

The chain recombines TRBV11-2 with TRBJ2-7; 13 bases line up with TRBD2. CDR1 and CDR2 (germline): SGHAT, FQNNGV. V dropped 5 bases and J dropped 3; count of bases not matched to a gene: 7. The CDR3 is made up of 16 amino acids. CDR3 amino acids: CASSRGGLAGLYEQYF. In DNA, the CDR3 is TGTGCCAGCAGCAGGGGGGGACTAGCGGGGCTCTACGAGCAGTACTTC.

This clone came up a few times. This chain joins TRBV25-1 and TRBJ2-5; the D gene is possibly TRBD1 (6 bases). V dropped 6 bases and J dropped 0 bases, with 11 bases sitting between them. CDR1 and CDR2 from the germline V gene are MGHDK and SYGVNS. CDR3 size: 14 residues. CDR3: CASSYHRDQETQYF. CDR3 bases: TGTGCCAGCAGCTATCACAGGGACCAAGAGACCCAGTACTTC.

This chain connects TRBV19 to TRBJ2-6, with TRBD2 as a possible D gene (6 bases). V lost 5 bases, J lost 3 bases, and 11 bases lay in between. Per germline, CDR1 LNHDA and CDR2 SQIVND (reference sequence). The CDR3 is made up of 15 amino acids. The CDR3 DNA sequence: TGTGCCAGTAGTCCGGGACTCTATGGGGCCAACGTCCTGACTTTC. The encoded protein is CASSPGLYGANVLTF.

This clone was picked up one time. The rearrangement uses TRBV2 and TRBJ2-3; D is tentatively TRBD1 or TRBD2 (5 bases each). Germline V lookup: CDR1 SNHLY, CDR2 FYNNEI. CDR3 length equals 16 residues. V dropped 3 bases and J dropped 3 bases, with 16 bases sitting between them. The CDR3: CASSDYLGVGTDTQYF. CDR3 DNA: TGTGCCAGCAGTGATTATCTGGGGGTGGGTACAGATACGCAGTATTTT.

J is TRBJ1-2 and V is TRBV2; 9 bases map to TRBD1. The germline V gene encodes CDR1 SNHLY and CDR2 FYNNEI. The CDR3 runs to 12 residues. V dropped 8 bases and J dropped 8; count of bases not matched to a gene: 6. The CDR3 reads CASGTGKSGYTF. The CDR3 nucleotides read TGTGCCAGCGGGACAGGGAAGAGCGGCTACACCTTC.